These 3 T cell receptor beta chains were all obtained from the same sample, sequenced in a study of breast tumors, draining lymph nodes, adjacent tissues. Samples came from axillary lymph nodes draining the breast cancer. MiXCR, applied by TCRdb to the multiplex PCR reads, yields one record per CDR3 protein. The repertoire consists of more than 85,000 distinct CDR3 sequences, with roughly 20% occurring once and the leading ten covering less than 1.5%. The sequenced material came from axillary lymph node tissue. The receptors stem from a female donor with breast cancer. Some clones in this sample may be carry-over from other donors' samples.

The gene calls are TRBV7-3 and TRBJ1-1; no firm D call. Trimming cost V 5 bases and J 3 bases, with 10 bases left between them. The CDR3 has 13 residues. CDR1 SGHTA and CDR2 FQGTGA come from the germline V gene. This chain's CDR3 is CASSLSYDTEAFF. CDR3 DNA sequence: TGTGCCAGCAGCCTAAGTTACGACACTGAAGCTTTCTTT.

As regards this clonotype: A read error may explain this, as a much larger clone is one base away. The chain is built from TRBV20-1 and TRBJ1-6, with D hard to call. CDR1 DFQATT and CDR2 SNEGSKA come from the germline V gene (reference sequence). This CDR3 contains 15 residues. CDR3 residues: CSARIAGGYNSSLHF. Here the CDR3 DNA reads TGCAGTGCTAGGATCGCGGGCGGCTATAATTCATCCCTCCACTTT.

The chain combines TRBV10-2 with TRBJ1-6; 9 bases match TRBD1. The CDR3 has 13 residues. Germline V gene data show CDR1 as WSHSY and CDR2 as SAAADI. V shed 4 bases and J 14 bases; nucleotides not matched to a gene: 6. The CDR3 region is CASSAGQGLALHF. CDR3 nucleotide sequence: TGCGCCAGCAGTGCGGGACAGGGTTTAGCCCTCCACTTT.